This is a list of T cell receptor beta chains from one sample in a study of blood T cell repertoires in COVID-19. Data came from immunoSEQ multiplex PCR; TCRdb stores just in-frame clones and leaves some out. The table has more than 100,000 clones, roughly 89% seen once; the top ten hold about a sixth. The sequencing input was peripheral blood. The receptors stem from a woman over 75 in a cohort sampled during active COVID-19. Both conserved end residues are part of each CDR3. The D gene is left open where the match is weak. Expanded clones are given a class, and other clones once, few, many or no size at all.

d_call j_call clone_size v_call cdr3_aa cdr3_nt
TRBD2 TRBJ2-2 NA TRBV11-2 CASSLLRGRANTGELFF TGTGCCAGCAGCTTACTACGCGGGAGAGCGAACACCGGGGAGCTGTTTTTT
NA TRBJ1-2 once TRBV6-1 CASSERGSVGYTF TGTGCCAGCAGTGAACGCGGTTCTGTGGGCTACACCTTC
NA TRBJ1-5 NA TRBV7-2 CASSLQDADYQPQHF TGTGCCAGCAGCTTACAAGACGCGGACTATCAGCCCCAGCATTTT
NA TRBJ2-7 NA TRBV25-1 CASSVYLSGGQYF TGTGCCAGCAGTGTCTACCTCTCCGGGGGGCAGTACTTC
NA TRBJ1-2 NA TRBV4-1 CASSQENYGYTF TGCGCCAGCAGCCAGGAGAACTATGGCTACACCTTC
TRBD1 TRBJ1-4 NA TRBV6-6 CASNSDGQGGEKLFF TGTGCCAGCAATTCGGACGGACAGGGTGGTGAAAAACTGTTTTTT
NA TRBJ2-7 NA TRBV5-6 CASSRGHTSYEQYF TGTGCCAGCAGCAGGGGACACACCTCCTACGAGCAGTACTTC
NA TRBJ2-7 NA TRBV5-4 CASSLELSSYEQYF TGTGCCAGCAGCTTGGAGCTCTCTTCCTACGAGCAGTACTTC
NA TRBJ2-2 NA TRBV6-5 CASSPPTGVTGELFF TGTGCCAGCAGTCCACCTACGGGGGTCACCGGGGAGCTGTTTTTT
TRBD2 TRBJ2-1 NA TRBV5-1 CASSLDTSGSFGEQFF TGCGCCAGCAGCTTGGACACTAGCGGGAGTTTTGGTGAGCAGTTCTTC
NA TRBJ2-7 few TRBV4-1 CASSRSGGGSSYEQYF TGCGCCAGCAGCCGGTCGGGGGGCGGGAGCTCCTACGAGCAGTACTTC
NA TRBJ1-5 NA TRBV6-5 CASSYDRSAHQPQHF TGTGCCAGCAGTTACGATCGGAGTGCCCATCAGCCCCAGCATTTT
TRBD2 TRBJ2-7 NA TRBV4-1 CASSQPSGRAYEQYF TGCGCCAGCAGCCAACCTAGCGGGAGGGCTTACGAGCAGTACTTC
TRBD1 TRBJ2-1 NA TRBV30 CAQRIGTGNNEQFF TGTGCCCAGCGAATCGGGACAGGTAACAATGAGCAGTTCTTC
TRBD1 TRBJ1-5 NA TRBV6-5 CASRSTGGDQPQHF TGTGCCAGCAGATCGACAGGGGGTGACCAGCCCCAGCATTTT
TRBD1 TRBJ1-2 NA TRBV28 CASRSTGAKLYTF TGTGCCAGCAGATCCACAGGGGCGAAACTCTACACCTTC
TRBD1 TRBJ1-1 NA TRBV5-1 CASSASGTGGTEAFF TGCGCCAGCAGCGCATCCGGGACAGGGGGCACTGAAGCTTTCTTT
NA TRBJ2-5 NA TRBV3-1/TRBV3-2 CASSRSDGYQETQYF TGTGCCAGCAGCCGAAGCGATGGGTACCAAGAGACCCAGTACTTC